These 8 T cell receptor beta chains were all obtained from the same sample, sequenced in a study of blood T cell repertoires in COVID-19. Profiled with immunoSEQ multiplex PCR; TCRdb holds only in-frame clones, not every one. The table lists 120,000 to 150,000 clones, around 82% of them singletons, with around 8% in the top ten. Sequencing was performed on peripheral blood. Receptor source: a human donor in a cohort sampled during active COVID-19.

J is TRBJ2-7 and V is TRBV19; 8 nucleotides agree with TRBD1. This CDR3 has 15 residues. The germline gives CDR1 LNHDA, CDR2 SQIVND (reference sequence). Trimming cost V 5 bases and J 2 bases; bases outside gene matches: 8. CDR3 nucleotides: TGTGCCAGTAGTCAGACGACAGGGGTGACCTACGAGCAGTACTTC. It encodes CASSQTTGVTYEQYF.

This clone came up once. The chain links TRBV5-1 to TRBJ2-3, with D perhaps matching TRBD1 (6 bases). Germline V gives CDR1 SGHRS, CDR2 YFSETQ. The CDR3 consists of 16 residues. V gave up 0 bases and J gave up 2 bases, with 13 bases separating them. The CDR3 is CASSLGWQGSTDTQYF. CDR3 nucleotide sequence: TGCGCCAGCAGCTTGGGTTGGCAGGGGTCCACAGATACGCAGTATTTT.

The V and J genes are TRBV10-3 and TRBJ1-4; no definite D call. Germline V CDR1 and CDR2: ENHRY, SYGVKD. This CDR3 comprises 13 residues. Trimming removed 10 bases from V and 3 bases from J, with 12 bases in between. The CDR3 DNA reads TGTGCCACCCGGGATGGGGCTAATGAAAAACTGTTTTTT. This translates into CATRDGANEKLFF.

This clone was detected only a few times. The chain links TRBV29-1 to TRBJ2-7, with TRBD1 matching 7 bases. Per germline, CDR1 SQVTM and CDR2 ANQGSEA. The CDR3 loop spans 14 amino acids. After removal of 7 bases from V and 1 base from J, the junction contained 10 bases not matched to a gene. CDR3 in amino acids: CSAVRDSASYEQYF. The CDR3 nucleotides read TGCAGCGCTGTCCGGGACAGCGCTTCCTACGAGCAGTACTTC.

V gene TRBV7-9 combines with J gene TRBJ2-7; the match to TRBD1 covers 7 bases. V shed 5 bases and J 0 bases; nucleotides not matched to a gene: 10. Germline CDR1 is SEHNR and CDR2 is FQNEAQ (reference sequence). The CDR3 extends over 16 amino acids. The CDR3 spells CASSTPLWDSSYEQYF. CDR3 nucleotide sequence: TGTGCCAGCAGCACACCCTTATGGGACAGCTCCTACGAGCAGTACTTC.

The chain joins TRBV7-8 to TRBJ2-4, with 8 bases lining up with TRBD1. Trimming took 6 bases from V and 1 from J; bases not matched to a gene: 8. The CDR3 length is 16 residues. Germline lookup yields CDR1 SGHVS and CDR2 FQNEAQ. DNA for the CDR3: TGTGCCAGCAGGCCTCAGGGGGCGGCTGCCAAAAACATTCAGTACTTC. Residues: CASRPQGAAAKNIQYF.

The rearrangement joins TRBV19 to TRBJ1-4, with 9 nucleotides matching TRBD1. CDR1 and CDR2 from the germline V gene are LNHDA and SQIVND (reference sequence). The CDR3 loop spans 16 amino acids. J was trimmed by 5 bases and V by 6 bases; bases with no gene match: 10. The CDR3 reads CASRLTGGNKNEKLFF. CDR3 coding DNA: TGTGCCAGTAGACTGACAGGGGGAAATAAGAATGAAAAACTGTTTTTT.

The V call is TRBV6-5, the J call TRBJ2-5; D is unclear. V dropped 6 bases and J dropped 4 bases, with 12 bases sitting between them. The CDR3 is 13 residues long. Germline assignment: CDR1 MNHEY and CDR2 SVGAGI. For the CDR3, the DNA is TGTGCCAGCAGGCAGAACAGTCGAGAGACCCAGTACTTC. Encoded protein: CASRQNSRETQYF.